These 14 T cell receptor beta chains were sequenced from one sample in a study of identical twins. TCRdb fed the 5' RACE reads into MiXCR, producing one record per CDR3 protein. Altogether about 890,000 distinct CDR3 sequences are present, roughly an eighth being singletons, with the ten largest covering around 1.6%. The data also belong to a second study, concerning yellow fever vaccine responses in identical twins.

Sample: PBMCs. The source of these receptors is a woman aged 18-29 years in good health.

This sequence joins TRBV28 and TRBJ2-1; D uncertain. Germline V gives CDR1 MDHEN, CDR2 SYDVKM. The CDR3 loop spans 17 amino acids. V dropped 2 bases and J dropped 5 bases, with 19 bases sitting between them. The CDR3 region has the DNA TGTGCCAGCAGTTTAGCTCTGTGGATGCGAGCCAACAATGAGCAGTTCTTC. This sequence encodes CASSLALWMRANNEQFF. Drawing the rest from reference TRBV28 and TRBJ2-1, the complete variable domain is DVKVTQSSRYLVKRTGEKVFLECVQDMDHENMFWYRQDPGLGLRLIYFSYDVKMKEKGDIPEGYSVSREKKERFSLILESASTNQTSMYLCASSLALWMRANNEQFFGPGTRLTVL.

The chain couples TRBV5-1 to TRBJ2-4; 10 nucleotides agree with TRBD1. Germline V gives CDR1 SGHRS, CDR2 YFSETQ. The CDR3 contains 17 residues. With 0 bases clipped from V and 1 base from J, the junction kept 4 bases outside the gene matches. The CDR3: CASSLGGTGDAKNIQYF. The CDR3 DNA is TGCGCCAGCAGCTTGGGGGGGACAGGGGACGCCAAAAACATTCAGTACTTC.

This clonotype was counted ten times or more. This chain links TRBV6-5 with TRBJ2-1; D might be TRBD1 (5 bases). The CDR3 has 13 amino acids. Germline values: CDR1 MNHEY, CDR2 SVGAGI. Trimming took off 0 bases at V and 6 bases at J, with 6 bases between the two ends. The DNA of the CDR3 is TGTGCCAGCAGTTACTCCAGGGCCAATGAGCAGTTCTTC. Translating gives CASSYSRANEQFF.

V is TRBV20-1 and J is TRBJ2-3; D ambiguous. Germline CDR1 and CDR2: DFQATT and SNEGSKA (reference sequence). This CDR3 spans 12 amino acids. Trimming cost V 8 bases and J 3 bases, with 12 bases left between them. CDR3 loop: CSQKSGTDTQYF. The CDR3, as DNA: TGCAGTCAAAAATCCGGAACAGATACGCAGTATTTT.

This clonotype came up many times. The rearrangement uses TRBV29-1 and TRBJ1-2; 9 bases line up with TRBD1. The CDR3 runs to 12 residues. The germline V gene encodes CDR1 SQVTM and CDR2 ANQGSEA. J gave up 4 bases and V 6 bases, and 3 bases lay outside the gene matches. The CDR3 sequence: CSVMDRGYGYTF. CDR3 bases: TGCAGCGTGATGGACAGGGGCTATGGCTACACCTTC.

This clonotype was counted a few times. CDR3 region: CSVRREGGETQYF. The CDR3 DNA sequence: TGCAGCGTGCGGCGGGAGGGAGGAGAGACCCAGTACTTC. The rearrangement uses TRBV29-1 and TRBJ2-5; 9 bases are shared with TRBD2. The CDR3 spans 13 residues. J gave up 4 bases and V 6 bases, and 6 bases lay outside the gene matches. Germline-derived CDR1 and CDR2 are SQVTM and ANQGSEA.

This clonotype was picked up a small number of times. Sequence at one end of the junction differs from germline and may be a read error. The chain recombines TRBV11-2 with TRBJ2-1, with a tentative D call TRBD2 (5 bases). Germline lookup yields CDR1 SGHAT and CDR2 FQNNGV. The CDR3 is made up of 12 amino acids. This CDR3 is CASSSNGGQFVF. CDR3 bases: TGTGCCAGCAGCTCGAACGGAGGCCAGTTTGTCTTC.

This clonotype was observed a handful of times. In DNA, the CDR3 is TGTGCCAGCAGTTACCGACCGGGTCCCCTTTTGGGCGAGCAGTACTTC. Its translation: CASSYRPGPLLGEQYF. The chain is built from TRBV6-5 and TRBJ2-7; D gene uncertain. Trimming pared 2 bases from V and 6 bases from J, leaving 20 bases between. Germline V gene data show CDR1 as MNHEY and CDR2 as SVGAGI. The CDR3 has 16 residues.

There are a few counts of this clonotype. The chain recombines TRBV20-1 with TRBJ2-5; TRBD2 matches at 7 bases. Germline V gene lookup returns CDR1 DFQATT and CDR2 SNEGSKA (reference sequence). J gave up 5 bases and V 0 bases, and 9 bases lay outside the gene matches. The CDR3 is 15 residues long. The CDR3 region has the DNA TGCAGTGCTAGAGACACCGGGGGACTAAGGGAGACCCAGTACTTC. Encoded protein: CSARDTGGLRETQYF.

Notes on this clonotype: The CDR3 end shows no conserved phenylalanine or tryptophan, and so a read error is likely. CDR3 amino acids: CSAADSEYNEQFL. As DNA, the CDR3 is TGCAGTGCTGCGGACAGCGAATACAATGAGCAGTTCCTC. This chain uses TRBV20-1 with TRBJ2-1; possibly TRBD1 for D (6 bases). Looked up from germline, CDR1 is DFQATT and CDR2 is SNEGSKA (reference sequence). V was trimmed by 5 bases and J by 4 bases, leaving 12 bases between them. The CDR3 sequence is 13 residues long.

This clonotype was detected only once. V gene TRBV14 combines with J gene TRBJ1-2; D gene unclear. V lost 1 base, J lost 2 bases, and 11 bases lay in between. Germline V lookup: CDR1 SGHDN, CDR2 FVKESK. The CDR3 sequence is 15 residues long. DNA for the CDR3: TGTGCCAGCAGCCAAGTGGAAGGGTTGAACTATGGCTACACCTTC. It yields the protein CASSQVEGLNYGYTF.

This clonotype was seen repeatedly, ten times or more. V and J are TRBV27 and TRBJ2-3, with no clear D. The CDR3 is made up of 12 amino acids. Germline CDR1 is MNHEY and CDR2 is SMNVEV (reference sequence). V lost 4 bases to trimming and J lost 5 bases, with 7 bases between them. CDR3 nucleotide sequence: TGTGCCAGCAGTTCCCGCGGAGATACGCAGTATTTT. Its translation is CASSSRGDTQYF.

This clonotype was recorded a few times. The chain uses TRBV2 and TRBJ2-5; D not certain. Germline V gene sequence: CDR1 SNHLY, CDR2 FYNNEI. The length of the CDR3 is 14 residues. V was pared by 3 bases and J by 5 bases, with 13 bases between. Here the CDR3 reads CASSDRLVGETQYF. CDR3 DNA: TGTGCCAGCAGTGACCGGCTAGTAGGGGAGACCCAGTACTTC.

This clonotype was picked up a small number of times. The V call is TRBV27, the J call TRBJ2-7, with TRBD2 identical over 7 bases. There are 15 residues in the CDR3. After removal of 5 bases from V and 3 bases from J, the junction contained 10 bases not matched to a gene. The V gene's germline CDR1 is MNHEY and CDR2 SMNVEV (reference sequence). Here the CDR3 DNA reads TGTGCCAGCAGTCCTTATAGCGCTAGCGGCTACGAGCAGTACTTC. Translating it yields CASSPYSASGYEQYF.